The 7 T cell receptor beta chains given below trace back to one sample, sequenced in a study of T cell repertoires in cytomegalovirus infection. TCRdb called the reads again in MiXCR, with one record for every CDR3 protein. The table includes 200,000 or so distinct CDR3 sequences, approximately 30% detected once. The sequenced material came from PBMCs. All receptors come from a human donor in good health (CMV status not recorded). Some clones in this sample may be carry-over from other donors' samples.

The genes are TRBV5-6 and TRBJ2-3; D possibly matches TRBD1 or TRBD2 (5 bases each). Germline values: CDR1 SGHDT, CDR2 YYEEEE. The CDR3 sequence is 14 residues long. V gave up 1 base and J gave up 8 bases, with 14 bases separating them. CDR3 in DNA: TGTGCCAGCAGCTTGTCCGGGGCCCCTACTACGCAGTATTTT. It yields the protein CASSLSGAPTTQYF.

A few counts support this clonotype. The chain employs TRBV19 and TRBJ1-1, with TRBD1 matching 8 bases. With V trimmed by 9 bases and J by 0 bases, 6 bases remained unmatched. Germline CDR1 is LNHDA and CDR2 is SQIVND (reference sequence). There are 14 residues in the CDR3. The CDR3 protein is CASLRQGMNTEAFF. CDR3 coding DNA: TGTGCCAGCCTACGACAGGGGATGAACACTGAAGCTTTCTTT.

This clonotype was seen only a few times. V usage is TRBV29-1 and J usage is TRBJ1-1; D gene unclear. The V end lost 4 bases, the J end lost 7 bases, and 16 bases lay between the germline ends. This CDR3 is built from 13 residues. Germline assignment: CDR1 SQVTM and CDR2 ANQGSEA. The CDR3 DNA follows: TGCAGCGTTGGCGACCGCTCGACTGATGAAGCTTTCTTT. Its protein is CSVGDRSTDEAFF. Full variable domain (rest looked up from reference TRBV29-1 and TRBJ1-1): SAVISQKPSRDICQRGTSLTIQCQVDSQVTMMFWYRQQPGQSLTLIATANQGSEATYESGFVIDKFPISRPNLTFSTLTVSNMSPEDSSIYLCSVGDRSTDEAFFGQGTRLTVV.

The chain links TRBV11-2 to TRBJ2-3; tentative D call: TRBD2 (5 bases). The CDR3 sequence is 16 residues long. Between the trimmed V and J ends, which lost 7 bases and 1 base, there was a span of 18 bases. Germline V gene lookup returns CDR1 SGHAT and CDR2 FQNNGV. CDR3 residues: CASTLRAAGGTDTQYF. The CDR3 DNA sequence: TGTGCCAGCACCCTTCGGGCTGCCGGGGGCACAGATACGCAGTATTTT.

This clonotype was counted a few times. The rearrangement links TRBV18 to TRBJ2-7, with TRBD1 identical over 9 bases. The CDR3 is made up of 16 amino acids. Germline lookup yields CDR1 KGHSH and CDR2 LQKENI. V trimming: 0 bases; J trimming: 5 bases; junction bases outside the gene matches: 8. CDR3 sequence (DNA): TGTGCCAGCTCACCACCTAGAACAGGGGGCTTCGACGAGCAGTACTTC. Translated, it gives CASSPPRTGGFDEQYF.

This clonotype was recorded a few times. The V and J genes are TRBV7-9 and TRBJ2-2, with 9 bases fitting TRBD1. The germline V gene has CDR1 SEHNR and CDR2 FQNEAQ (reference sequence). Trimming cost V 4 bases and J 7 bases; bases outside gene matches: 4. The CDR3 is 14 residues long. The CDR3 loop is CASSSTGGDGELFF. The CDR3 nucleotides read TGTGCCAGCAGCTCTACAGGGGGCGACGGGGAGCTGTTTTTT.

V and J are TRBV27 and TRBJ1-2; D is unclear. The CDR3 sequence is 13 residues long. Trimming cost V 2 bases and J 2 bases, with 6 bases left between them. Germline lookup yields CDR1 MNHEY and CDR2 SMNVEV (reference sequence). This CDR3 reads CASSLRGNYGYTF. Here the CDR3 DNA reads TGTGCCAGCAGTTTACGAGGGAACTATGGCTACACCTTC.